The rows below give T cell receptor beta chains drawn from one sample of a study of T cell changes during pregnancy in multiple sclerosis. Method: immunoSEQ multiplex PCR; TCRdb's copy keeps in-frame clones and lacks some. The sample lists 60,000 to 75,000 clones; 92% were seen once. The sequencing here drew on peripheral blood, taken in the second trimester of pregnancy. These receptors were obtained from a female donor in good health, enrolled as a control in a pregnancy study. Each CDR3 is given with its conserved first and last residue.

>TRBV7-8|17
CASSLRVSGYSNQPQHF
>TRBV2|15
CASSATARSGNTIYF
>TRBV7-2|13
CASRGSSGNTIYF
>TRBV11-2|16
CASSPVGGGHQETQYF
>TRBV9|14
CASRPDSSFTEAFF
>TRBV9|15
CASSVAGGSYNEQFF
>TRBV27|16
CASSLRAGKGNTEAFF
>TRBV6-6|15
CASRPPGQNNYGYTF
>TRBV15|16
CATSRELAVSSYEQYF
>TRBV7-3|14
CASSPGGPNTEAFF
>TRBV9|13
CASSVGLRTVEFF
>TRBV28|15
CASSFPSGGMSEQYF
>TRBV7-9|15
CASSPGTGIGNEQFF
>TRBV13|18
CASSLWDGRGQRKYGYTF
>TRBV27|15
CASTPASGRSNEQFF
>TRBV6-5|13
CASNERYNSPLHF
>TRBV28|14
CASRSGGLVYEQYF
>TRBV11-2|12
CASSLGRAEAFF
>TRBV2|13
CASSQGAQEKLFF
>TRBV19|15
CASKHPGQGDSPLHF
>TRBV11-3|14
CASSLVQRGNGYTF
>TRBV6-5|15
CASSSGVSGANVLTF
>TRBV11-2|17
CASSLAYRGSWSYEQYF
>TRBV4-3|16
CASSQEGGTGGYEQYF
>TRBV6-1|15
CASSEVAGDYNEQFF
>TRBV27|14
CASRRGLGDYEQYF
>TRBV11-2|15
CASSLQGASGNTIYF
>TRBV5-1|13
CASSSGQGHGYTF
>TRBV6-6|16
CASSYYPGQGSQPQHF
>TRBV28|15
CASSWTGRSNQPQHF
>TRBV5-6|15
CASPLGLAGPYEQYF
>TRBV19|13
CASSIAAGRRQYF
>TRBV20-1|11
CSAPGLVKTFF
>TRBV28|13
CASSFPKRYGYTF
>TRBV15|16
CATSALGGGVGEKLFF
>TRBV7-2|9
CASSLGLNF
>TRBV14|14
CASSQGDRLSGYTF
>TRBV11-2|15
CASSPTRTANTEAFF
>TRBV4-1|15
CASSLMDRDNSPLHF
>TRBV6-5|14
CASSRQVTNEKLFF
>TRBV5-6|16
CASSLRQGAIYGELFF
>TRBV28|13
CASSSGVSYGYTF
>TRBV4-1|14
CASSHTGGRTEAFF
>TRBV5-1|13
CASKKEAGYEQYF
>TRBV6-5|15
CASMWLAGNTDTQYF
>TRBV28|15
CASSPGQRTGTEAFF
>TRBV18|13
CASSPRDTGELFF
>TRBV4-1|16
CASSQGVTGMVGGYTF
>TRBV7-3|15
CASSLGTGRTGELFF